What follows describes a single T cell receptor (beta chain). Its target is not known. The method was immunoSEQ multiplex PCR; TCRdb's version includes in-frame clones alone and lacks a portion of them. This table holds about 50,000 clones, approximately 83% found once. This sample's time point: baseline pretreatment blood. The treatment here: 15 Gy SBRT to primary tumor, nephrectomy 4 weeks later. The patient's renal cell carcinoma had clear cell pathology. V shed 3 bases and J 5 bases; nucleotides not matched to a gene: 12. The CDR3 is 18 residues long. From germline, CDR1 is MGHRA and CDR2 YSYEKL. The sample comes from a study of radiation and T cells in renal cell carcinoma. General study findings and limits: In blood, top tumor clones expanded by 2 weeks, shrinking by 4.

The rearrangement links TRBV4-1 to TRBJ2-5; 13 nucleotides match TRBD2. The source was blood, collected from a patient whose treatment included radiotherapy and nephrectomy. The TCR was taken from a woman aged 65 to 85 with renal cell carcinoma. In DNA, the CDR3 is TGCGCCAGCAGCCACCCTGCCGGGACTAGCGGGGAAGACGAGACCCAGTACTTC. Translated: CASSHPAGTSGEDETQYF.